The clone carrying this T cell receptor (beta chain) occurred many times. Its specificity is not known. The data belong to a study of T cells after yellow fever vaccination. Notes on the study in general: There was a possibility that FACS-sorted repertoires contained abundant clonotypes contaminating from the bulk population. Relatively few clonotypes were ones that appeared in both CD4 and CD8 compartments. The secondary response peaked faster, at day 5 versus 15, but was weaker.

TCRdb used MiXCR to reprocess the 5' RACE reads, holding one entry per CDR3 protein. The sample lists some 220,000 distinct CDR3 sequences, 3% to 3.5% occurring once. The CDR3 runs 15 residues. Germline V gene lookup returns CDR1 DFQATT and CDR2 SNEGSKA (reference sequence). V shed 2 bases and J shed 2 bases, with 15 bases lying between them. This sequence joins TRBV20-1 and TRBJ1-1; TRBD1 might be the D (6 bases). The sequence was obtained from a man in his late teens or twenties who received the YFV17D yellow fever vaccine. The sequencing here drew on CD4+ T cells sorted from PBMCs, taken 10 days after the yellow fever booster vaccination. CDR3 loop: CSARRPGHENTEAFF. The CDR3, as DNA: TGCAGTGCTAGAAGACCGGGACACGAAAACACTGAAGCTTTCTTT.